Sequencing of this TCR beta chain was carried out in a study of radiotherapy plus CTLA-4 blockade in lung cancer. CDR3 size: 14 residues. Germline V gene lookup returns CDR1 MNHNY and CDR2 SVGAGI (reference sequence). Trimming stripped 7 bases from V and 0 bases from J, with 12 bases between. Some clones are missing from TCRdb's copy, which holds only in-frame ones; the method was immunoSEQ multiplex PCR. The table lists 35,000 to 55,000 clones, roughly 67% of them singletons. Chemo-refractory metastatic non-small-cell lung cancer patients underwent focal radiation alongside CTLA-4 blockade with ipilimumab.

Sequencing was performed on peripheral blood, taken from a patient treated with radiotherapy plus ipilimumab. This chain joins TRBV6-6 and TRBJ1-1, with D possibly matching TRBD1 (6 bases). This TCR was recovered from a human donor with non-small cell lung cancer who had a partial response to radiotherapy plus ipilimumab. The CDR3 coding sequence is TGTGCCAGCATGCTAGGACAGATGAACACTGAAGCTTTCTTT. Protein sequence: CASMLGQMNTEAFF.